What follows are 22 T cell receptor beta chains derived from one specimen sequenced in a study of CD8 T cells in ankylosing spondylitis. TCRdb analysed the 5' RACE reads with MiXCR anew, one entry per CDR3 protein. The data show fewer than 250,000 distinct CDR3 sequences, about 10% seen once. The specimen was blood, either unsorted or a sorted T cell fraction (not recorded which). Every receptor here comes from a male donor with ankylosing spondylitis or in good health (not recorded which).

V gene TRBV21-1 combines with J gene TRBJ2-3; the D call of TRBD1 is as the table states it, not checked on the DNA. TRBV21-1 is classified as a pseudogene. The length of the CDR3 is 16 residues. The CDR3 sequence: CASTSKMGQRTDTQYF. The CDR3 bases are TGTGCCAGCACCTCGAAGATGGGACAGCGCACAGATACGCAGTATTTT.

This clonotype was recorded many times. The chain is built from TRBV19 and TRBJ1-5; D not resolved. The germline V and J ends were trimmed by 2 bases and 2 bases, with 10 bases remaining between them. Germline values: CDR1 LNHDA, CDR2 SQIVND (reference sequence). The CDR3 extends over 15 amino acids. The CDR3 bases are TGTGCCAGTAGTATAAATTTTAGGGGCAATCAGCCCCAGCATTTT. It is translated as CASSINFRGNQPQHF.

This clonotype has at least ten counts. The J gene is TRBJ2-7, the V gene TRBV20-1; 9 bases match TRBD1. CDR3 length: 13 amino acids. CDR1 DFQATT and CDR2 SNEGSKA come from the germline V gene (reference sequence). J was trimmed by 2 bases and V by 7 bases; bases with no gene match: 6. The CDR3 spells CSVGQGTTYEQYF. In DNA form, the CDR3 reads TGCAGTGTCGGACAGGGGACGACCTACGAGCAGTACTTC.

This clonotype was recorded many times. The chain carries TRBV20-1 and TRBJ1-1; no firm D call. Per germline, CDR1 DFQATT and CDR2 SNEGSKA (reference sequence). This CDR3 is built from 15 residues. Trimming shortened V by 1 base and J by 4 bases, and 16 bases separated the two germline ends. The CDR3 DNA sequence: TGCAGTGCTAGAGCGACGGGAGGGAGCGGCACTGAAGCTTTCTTT. Its protein is CSARATGGSGTEAFF.

This clonotype was counted at least ten times. The J gene is TRBJ1-2, the V gene TRBV20-1; D is uncertain. The CDR3 contains 13 residues. The germline gives CDR1 DFQATT, CDR2 SNEGSKA (reference sequence). Trimming took off 0 bases at V and 3 bases at J, with 8 bases between the two ends. CDR3 nucleotide sequence: TGCAGTGCTAGAGATCGGAGGGACTATGGCTACACCTTC. As protein: CSARDRRDYGYTF.

The sample holds many counts of this clonotype. J is TRBJ2-7 and V is TRBV7-2; D unclear. The ends were cut back, 5 bases at V and 3 bases at J, with 5 bases in the middle. Germline CDR1 reads SGHTA; CDR2 reads FQGNSA. The CDR3 has 11 amino acids. CDR3 bases: TGTGCCAGCAGCCGCCTCTACGAGCAGTACTTC. This encodes CASSRLYEQYF.

This rearrangement joins TRBV11-2 to TRBJ2-5, with D perhaps TRBD1 (5 bases). The germline V gene has CDR1 SGHAT and CDR2 FQNNGV. The CDR3 is 12 residues long. The V and J ends lost 5 bases and 5 bases respectively, with 9 bases between them. The CDR3 reads CASSRSGETQYF. The CDR3 DNA reads as TGTGCCAGCAGCCGATCAGGGGAGACCCAGTACTTC.

Ten or more counts support this clonotype. V gene TRBV7-8 combines with J gene TRBJ2-3; 7 bases match TRBD2. V lost 2 bases to trimming and J lost 6 bases; unmatched junction nucleotides: 11. The CDR3 has 16 amino acids. The germline gives CDR1 SGHVS, CDR2 FQNEAQ. CDR3 nucleotides: TGTGCCAGCAGCTTAACAATGCGGGGGACTTATGATACGCAGTATTTT. This codes for CASSLTMRGTYDTQYF.

At least ten counts were recorded for this clonotype. The chain combines TRBV12-3 or TRBV12-4 with TRBJ2-7; TRBD2 matches 14 bases. With 6 bases clipped from V and 6 bases from J, the junction kept 4 bases outside the gene matches. The CDR3 sequence is 14 residues long. The CDR3 loop reads CASSTGTSGSEQYF. DNA of the CDR3: TGTGCCAGCAGCACCGGGACTAGCGGGAGCGAGCAGTACTTC.

This clonotype was observed a handful of times. The chain is built from TRBV7-9 and TRBJ2-1; D unclear. The CDR3 length is 12 residues. The V end was cut by 5 bases, the J end by 8 bases, with 10 bases between. Germline loops: CDR1 SEHNR, CDR2 FQNEAQ (reference sequence). The CDR3 loop reads CASSPRGYEQFF. CDR3 nucleotide sequence: TGTGCCAGCAGCCCCCGCGGTTATGAGCAGTTCTTC. The variable domain in full, with the rest retrieved from reference TRBV7-9 and TRBJ2-1, is DTGVSQNPRHKITKRGQNVTFRCDPISEHNRLYWYRQTLGQGPEFLTYFQNEAQLEKSRLLSDRFSAERPKGSFSTLEIQRTEQGDSAMYLCASSPRGYEQFFGPGTRLTVL.

This clonotype was seen a handful of times. The chain recombines TRBV7-6 with TRBJ1-6; no clear D. Germline V gene sequence: CDR1 SGHVS, CDR2 FNYEAQ. The CDR3 loop spans 12 amino acids. V lost 3 bases to trimming and J lost 7 bases, with 4 bases between them. This CDR3 is CASSFQNSPLHF. In DNA form, the CDR3 reads TGTGCCAGCAGCTTCCAAAATTCACCCCTCCACTTT.

The table lists this clonotype with many counts. The gene calls are TRBV29-1 and TRBJ2-1; TRBD2 matches 16 bases. The CDR3 runs 18 residues. Germline loops: CDR1 SQVTM, CDR2 ANQGSEA. Trimming at V came to 7 bases and at J to 4 bases, leaving 13 bases not matched to a gene. CDR3 amino acids: CSAEGVLGLAGGYNEQFF. In DNA, the CDR3 is TGCAGCGCCGAGGGTGTGTTGGGACTAGCGGGAGGGTACAATGAGCAGTTCTTC.

This clonotype appeared many times. This sequence joins TRBV14 and TRBJ2-2; 8 nucleotides match TRBD1. CDR1 is SGHDN and CDR2 is FVKESK in the germline V gene. The CDR3 runs 16 residues. The J segment lost 3 bases and the V segment lost 3 bases, leaving 6 bases of the junction unmatched. Here the CDR3 reads CASSQLPGGHTGELFF. DNA of the CDR3: TGTGCCAGCAGCCAGCTACCAGGGGGCCACACCGGGGAGCTGTTTTTT.

This chain connects TRBV7-2 to TRBJ1-6, with TRBD1 matching 9 bases. The germline CDR1 and CDR2 sequences are SGHTA and FQGNSA. After removal of 5 bases from V and 4 bases from J, the junction contained 6 bases not matched to a gene. The CDR3 contains 16 residues. The CDR3 protein is CASSPEGQGYNSPLHF. The CDR3 nucleotides are TGTGCCAGCAGCCCCGAGGGACAGGGATATAATTCACCCCTCCACTTT.

This clonotype was recorded at least ten times. The chain uses TRBV2 and TRBJ2-1; possible D gene TRBD2, 6 bases. Between the trimmed V and J ends, which lost 8 bases and 8 bases, there was a span of 13 bases. The CDR3 sequence is 12 residues long. Germline V gene data show CDR1 as SNHLY and CDR2 as FYNNEI. The DNA of the CDR3 is TGTGCCAGCCGAATGGGGGGAGATGAGCAGTTCTTC. It is translated as CASRMGGDEQFF.

This clonotype showed up many times. The V call is TRBV2, the J call TRBJ1-1; D possibly corresponds to TRBD1 (5 bases). Germline V gene data show CDR1 as SNHLY and CDR2 as FYNNEI. This CDR3 contains 13 residues. V lost 4 bases and J 8 bases, leaving 14 bases between the germline ends. CDR3: CASSGGDYLEAFF. The DNA of the CDR3 is TGTGCCAGCAGTGGTGGGGACTACCTGGAAGCTTTCTTT. Variable domain in full (rest from reference TRBV2 and TRBJ1-1): EPEVTQTPSHQVTQMGQEVILRCVPISNHLYFYWYRQILGQKVEFLVSFYNNEISEKSEIFDDQFSVERPDGSNFTLKIRSTKLEDSAMYFCASSGGDYLEAFFGQGTRLTVV.

This clonotype showed up many times. The chain is built from TRBV5-1 and TRBJ2-7, with 8 bases matching TRBD1. V was pared by 4 bases and J by 2 bases, with 5 bases of the junction left unmatched. Per the germline V gene, CDR1 is SGHRS and CDR2 is YFSETQ. The CDR3 totals 14 residues. CDR3: CASSVTGDAYEQYF. CDR3 in DNA: TGCGCCAGCAGCGTGACAGGGGACGCCTACGAGCAGTACTTC. The complete variable domain, with remaining parts taken from reference TRBV5-1 and TRBJ2-7, reads KAGVTQTPRYLIKTRGQQVTLSCSPISGHRSVSWYQQTPGQGLQFLFEYFSETQRNKGNFPGRFSGRQFSNSRSEMNVSTLELGDSALYLCASSVTGDAYEQYFGPGTRLTVT.

This clonotype was recorded once. The chain employs TRBV11-3 and TRBJ1-2; no clear D. The germline V gene encodes CDR1 SGHNT and CDR2 YENEEA. V was pared by 5 bases and J by 5 bases, with 18 bases between. The CDR3 loop spans 15 amino acids. The CDR3 bases are TGTGCCAGCAGCCTCGGACTCCAGGCAAATTATGGCTACACCTTC. Protein: CASSLGLQANYGYTF.

The chain combines TRBV18 with TRBJ2-1; D tentatively reads TRBD1 or TRBD2 (6 bases each). The CDR3 sequence is 12 residues long. From germline, CDR1 is KGHSH and CDR2 LQKENI. The V end lost 3 bases, the J end lost 8 bases, and 8 bases lay between the germline ends. The chain's CDR3 is CASSPGGHEQFF. CDR3 bases: TGTGCCAGCTCACCCGGGGGCCATGAGCAGTTCTTC.

This chain links TRBV4-1 with TRBJ1-1; possibly TRBD1 for D (5 bases). Trimming removed 0 bases from V and 3 bases from J, with 14 bases in between. Germline V CDR1 and CDR2: MGHRA, YSYEKL. The CDR3 sequence is 16 residues long. CDR3 protein: CASSQDPGRRDTEAFF. The CDR3 DNA sequence: TGCGCCAGCAGCCAAGATCCAGGGAGAAGGGACACTGAAGCTTTCTTT.

This clonotype was seen more than once but under ten times. This chain joins TRBV6-1 and TRBJ1-5; 7 bases match TRBD1. V dropped 6 bases and J dropped 4; count of bases not matched to a gene: 3. The CDR3 spans 13 residues. Germline V lookup: CDR1 MNHNS, CDR2 SASEGT. The CDR3 sequence is CASRPTGNQPQHF. In nucleotides, the CDR3 is TGTGCCAGCAGACCGACAGGGAATCAGCCCCAGCATTTT.

The chain recombines TRBV5-1 with TRBJ1-1; 7 bases map to TRBD1. The CDR3 loop spans 17 amino acids. Trimming at V came to 4 bases and at J to 3 bases, leaving 15 bases not matched to a gene. Germline V gene sequence: CDR1 SGHRS, CDR2 YFSETQ. The DNA for the CDR3 is TGCGCCAGCAGCCTATACCCTCCTGACAGGGCGGACACTGAAGCTTTCTTT. Translated: CASSLYPPDRADTEAFF.